Following are 16 T cell receptor beta chains from one sample sequenced in a study of CDR3 diversity in severe acne. TCRdb processed the PCR reads anew with MiXCR; each CDR3 protein has one entry. The table has approximately 79,000 distinct CDR3 sequences, roughly 52% seen once; the top ten hold roughly 9.1%. Sequencing used blood. These receptors originate from a male donor in good health, serving as a control.

This clonotype was detected ten times or more. The chain recombines TRBV7-9 with TRBJ2-1, with D tentatively TRBD2 (6 bases). Germline V gene lookup returns CDR1 SEHNR and CDR2 FQNEAQ (reference sequence). V lost 7 bases to trimming and J lost 4 bases, with 17 bases between them. CDR3 length equals 15 residues. The CDR3 DNA sequence: TGTGCCAGCAACCACCGGGACTTATATTACAATGAGCAGTTCTTC. This gives the protein CASNHRDLYYNEQFF.

The genes are TRBV2 and TRBJ2-5; D may be TRBD1 (6 bases). CDR3 length: 12 residues. V was clipped by 6 bases and J by 4 bases, with 9 bases between them. In germline, CDR1 is SNHLY, CDR2 FYNNEI. The CDR3 here is CASRDSLETQYF. The DNA for the CDR3 is TGTGCCAGCAGGGACAGCCTAGAGACCCAGTACTTC.

V and J are TRBV19 and TRBJ1-2; possible D gene TRBD1, 5 bases. This CDR3 has 12 residues. V shed 2 bases and J shed 8 bases, with 9 bases lying between them. CDR1 and CDR2 from the germline V gene are LNHDA and SQIVND (reference sequence). In DNA form, the CDR3 reads TGTGCCAGTAGTATATGGGGGAGAGGCTACACCTTC. This sequence encodes CASSIWGRGYTF. Complete variable domain (other parts from reference TRBV19 and TRBJ1-2): DGGITQSPKYLFRKEGQNVTLSCEQNLNHDAMYWYRQDPGQGLRLIYYSQIVNDFQKGDIAEGYSVSREKKESFPLTVTSAQKNPTAFYLCASSIWGRGYTFGSGTRLTVV.

The V call is TRBV19, the J call TRBJ1-1; D unresolved. The germline gives CDR1 LNHDA, CDR2 SQIVND (reference sequence). There are 14 residues in the CDR3. V lost 5 bases to trimming and J lost 0 bases, with 10 bases between them. CDR3 in DNA: TGTGCCAGTAGTGAGTCCGGGGTGAACACTGAAGCTTTCTTT. It codes for CASSESGVNTEAFF. Full variable domain (rest looked up from reference TRBV19 and TRBJ1-1): DGGITQSPKYLFRKEGQNVTLSCEQNLNHDAMYWYRQDPGQGLRLIYYSQIVNDFQKGDIAEGYSVSREKKESFPLTVTSAQKNPTAFYLCASSESGVNTEAFFGQGTRLTVV.

The rearrangement links TRBV19 to TRBJ1-5, with TRBD1 matching 11 bases. The CDR3 spans 13 residues. The V and J ends lost 7 bases and 10 bases, in that order; junction bases with no gene match: 6. Germline CDR1 reads LNHDA; CDR2 reads SQIVND (reference sequence). The CDR3 DNA is TGTGCCAGTACTGCGGGACAGGGGGGCCCCCAGCATTTT. This translates into CASTAGQGGPQHF.

This chain connects TRBV24-1 to TRBJ2-3; D is ambiguous. V dropped 6 bases and J dropped 0 bases, with 3 bases sitting between them. Germline V lookup: CDR1 KGHDR, CDR2 SFDVKD. CDR3 length: 12 amino acids. The CDR3 DNA sequence: TGTGCCACCAGTCGCAGCACAGATACGCAGTATTTT. It specifies CATSRSTDTQYF.

Concerning this clonotype: Without the conserved terminal phenylalanine or tryptophan, this CDR3 likely stems from a read error. Because the CDR3's place on the DNA is in doubt, the DNA is left out and the CDR3 is given as listed by TCRdb. The genes are TRBV10-2 and TRBJ1-1. The CDR3 spans 12 residues, counting both ends. Germline V lookup: CDR1 WSHSY, CDR2 SAAADI. The CDR3: CAGSERRREASL.

The chain recombines TRBV9 with TRBJ1-3; 7 positions match TRBD1. The germline V gene encodes CDR1 SGDLS and CDR2 YYNGEE. This CDR3 is 15 amino acids long. After removal of 1 base from V and 4 bases from J, the junction contained 5 bases not matched to a gene. CDR3: CASSVSWDSGNTIYF. Written as DNA, the CDR3 is TGTGCCAGCAGCGTAAGTTGGGACAGCGGAAACACCATATATTTT.

Turning to this clonotype: The junction does not match germline at one end; this may be a read error. The chain employs TRBV7-4 and TRBJ2-3, with D tentatively TRBD2 (5 bases). Germline values: CDR1 SGHVT, CDR2 SQSDAQ. The CDR3 is 15 amino acids. Here the CDR3 DNA reads TGTGCCAGCAGCTTACGGACTTGCCGCACACTGACGCTGTATTTT. Its protein product is CASSLRTCRTLTLYF.

As to this clonotype: At one of its ends the junction is not consistent with the germline gene, which may arise from a read error. The rearrangement joins TRBV10-3 to TRBJ2-7; perhaps TRBD2 as D (5 bases). This CDR3 is 12 amino acids long. The germline gives CDR1 ENHRY, CDR2 SYGVKD. CDR3 coding DNA: TGTGCCATCGGCGGTCCCTACAATGAGCGGTTCTTC. It is translated as CAIGGPYNERFF.

This clonotype appeared a few times. The CDR3 bases are TGTGCCAGCAGCACAGCTAACTATGGCTACACCTTC. This encodes CASSTANYGYTF. The chain uses TRBV12-3 or TRBV12-4 and TRBJ1-2, with D unresolved. The V gene lost 6 bases and the J gene lost 0 bases, with 5 bases spanning the gap. The CDR3 consists of 12 residues.

The table lists this clonotype with many counts. This chain connects TRBV4-1 to TRBJ2-3; 8 nucleotides line up with TRBD2. There are 17 residues in the CDR3. Trimming took 3 bases from V and 3 from J; bases not matched to a gene: 11. Germline loops: CDR1 MGHRA, CDR2 YSYEKL. CDR3 amino acids: CASSHQQRGGGTDTQYF. The CDR3 nucleotides are TGCGCCAGCAGCCACCAACAGCGGGGCGGGGGGACAGATACGCAGTATTTT.

This clonotype was observed a handful of times. The gene calls are TRBV29-1 and TRBJ1-2; D is ambiguous. The CDR3 contains 13 residues. The germline CDR1 and CDR2 sequences are SQVTM and ANQGSEA. Trimming left V 4 bases short and J 5 bases short, with 14 bases between. CDR3 region: CSVAFESGYGYTF. The DNA for the CDR3 is TGCAGCGTTGCCTTTGAAAGCGGGTATGGCTACACCTTC.

The table lists this clonotype with a few counts. The chain recombines TRBV2 with TRBJ1-2; D gene uncertain. The CDR3 consists of 12 residues. Trimming left V 6 bases short and J 8 bases short, with 13 bases between. Germline loops: CDR1 SNHLY, CDR2 FYNNEI. CDR3 region: CASRGGYGGYTF. In nucleotides, the CDR3 is TGTGCCAGCAGGGGCGGTTACGGCGGCTACACCTTC.

This clonotype has a single count. The chain is built from TRBV10-2 and TRBJ2-7; TRBD2 is a possible D gene (5 bases). Trimming removed 3 bases from V and 4 bases from J, with 22 bases in between. CDR1 and CDR2 (germline): WSHSY, SAAADI. This CDR3 is 17 amino acids long. The CDR3 loop is CASSDLFGKALTYEQYF. The CDR3 DNA sequence: TGCGCCAGCAGTGATTTATTCGGGAAAGCACTTACTTACGAGCAGTACTTC.

The CDR3, as DNA: TGTGCCAGCAGCCCGGACAGGGGGCAGTACTTC. Residues: CASSPDRGQYF. The chain is built from TRBV10-3 and TRBJ2-7, with 9 positions matching TRBD1. The CDR3 sequence is 11 residues long. Germline CDR1 reads ENHRY; CDR2 reads SYGVKD. V was pared by 10 bases and J by 9 bases, with 7 bases of the junction left unmatched.